Following are 23 T cell receptor beta chains from one sample sequenced in a study of blood T cell repertoires in COVID-19. Sequencing was performed with immunoSEQ multiplex PCR; in TCRdb, only in-frame clones are kept and a portion is missing. The sample has more than 150,000 clones, approximately 80% seen once. The specimen was PBMCs or T cells enriched from blood (not recorded which). The receptors stem from a man in his sixties who had been exposed to COVID-19.

This chain links TRBV29-1 with TRBJ1-1, with 9 positions matching TRBD1. The V gene end was trimmed by 5 bases and the J gene end by 6 bases; junction bases not matched to a gene: 10. CDR1 is SQVTM and CDR2 is ANQGSEA in the germline V gene. This CDR3 has 14 residues. The CDR3 region is CSVTSGQGVSEAFF. In DNA form, the CDR3 reads TGCAGCGTTACCTCGGGACAGGGCGTCTCTGAAGCTTTCTTT.

This clone was detected a few times. The chain is built from TRBV27 and TRBJ2-7; 8 positions agree with TRBD2. Germline-derived CDR1 and CDR2 are MNHEY and SMNVEV (reference sequence). CDR3 length: 16 amino acids. J was trimmed by 2 bases and V by 5 bases; bases with no gene match: 11. Written as DNA, the CDR3 is TGTGCCAGCAGTCTTCCGGGAGGGAGGGGTACCTACGAGCAGTACTTC. Translation gives CASSLPGGRGTYEQYF.

This chain connects TRBV19 to TRBJ1-1; D is possibly TRBD1 (5 bases). This CDR3 spans 14 amino acids. V was cut by 7 bases and J by 5 bases, with 17 bases left in between. Germline V gene data show CDR1 as LNHDA and CDR2 as SQIVND (reference sequence). In nucleotides, the CDR3 is TGTGCCAGTACCGTCGTAGAGGGGAGGACTGAAGCTTTCTTT. Residues: CASTVVEGRTEAFF.

The rearrangement joins TRBV7-9 to TRBJ2-1; 8 bases fit TRBD1. With 5 bases clipped from V and 7 bases from J, the junction kept 16 bases outside the gene matches. Per the germline V gene, CDR1 is SEHNR and CDR2 is FQNEAQ (reference sequence). The CDR3 is made up of 17 amino acids. The CDR3 protein is CASSRGQVNPSVNEQFF. The CDR3 DNA is TGTGCCAGCAGCCGGGGACAGGTCAATCCATCGGTGAATGAGCAGTTCTTC.

A few counts support this clone. V gene TRBV5-1 combines with J gene TRBJ1-6; TRBD1 matches at 10 bases. CDR3 length: 16 amino acids. Per the germline V gene, CDR1 is SGHRS and CDR2 is YFSETQ. V dropped 3 bases and J dropped 7; count of bases not matched to a gene: 7. The CDR3 is CASSWGSGQGNSPLHF. In DNA, the CDR3 is TGCGCCAGCAGCTGGGGTTCGGGACAGGGGAATTCACCCCTCCACTTT.

The V and J genes are TRBV3-1 (or the pseudogene TRBV3-2) and TRBJ2-7; 7 nucleotides line up with TRBD2. The CDR3 totals 15 residues. Trimming took 4 bases from V and 5 from J; bases not matched to a gene: 11. Germline V lookup: CDR1 LGHDT, CDR2 YNNKEL (reference sequence). CDR3 amino acids: CASSPRGGGRHEQYF. DNA of the CDR3: TGTGCCAGCAGCCCCCGCGGGGGTGGCAGGCACGAGCAGTACTTC.

The CDR3 DNA is TGCGCCAGCAGCCAACTATTGCAGGGTAACATGAACACTGAAGCTTTCTTT. It codes for CASSQLLQGNMNTEAFF. The chain joins TRBV4-1 to TRBJ1-1; possible D gene TRBD1, 5 bases. Germline CDR1 and CDR2: MGHRA and YSYEKL. The CDR3 runs 17 residues. V was trimmed by 2 bases and J by 0 bases, leaving 16 bases between them.

The chain links TRBV19 to TRBJ1-1; 9 positions match TRBD1. The CDR3 is made up of 15 amino acids. V was pared by 5 bases and J by 1 base, with 5 bases of the junction left unmatched. Germline assignment: CDR1 LNHDA and CDR2 SQIVND (reference sequence). The CDR3, as DNA: TGTGCCAGTAGTTGGGACAGGGATACGAACACTGAAGCTTTCTTT. It encodes CASSWDRDTNTEAFF.

J is TRBJ2-7 and V is TRBV9; 8 nucleotides align to TRBD1. V was clipped by 0 bases and J by 3 bases; unmatched bases: 2. CDR3 length equals 14 residues. Germline CDR1 and CDR2: SGDLS and YYNGEE. CDR3 sequence: CASSVVDRDYEQYF. CDR3 sequence (DNA): TGTGCCAGCAGCGTAGTGGACAGGGACTACGAGCAGTACTTC.

This clone was counted a few times. The chain employs TRBV5-4 and TRBJ2-1, with D perhaps matching TRBD1 (6 bases). The CDR3 has 15 amino acids. Germline V gene lookup returns CDR1 SGHNT and CDR2 YYREEE (reference sequence). Trimming stripped 3 bases from V and 7 bases from J, with 17 bases between. In DNA form, the CDR3 reads TGTGCCAGCAGCTCCCGGGACACCTTAGTAAATGAGCAGTTCTTC. Protein sequence: CASSSRDTLVNEQFF. The full variable domain, its missing parts supplied by reference TRBV5-4 and TRBJ2-1, is ETGVTQSPTHLIKTRGQQVTLRCSSQSGHNTVSWYQQALGQGPQFIFQYYREEENGRGNFPPRFSGLQFPNYSSELNVNALELDDSALYLCASSSRDTLVNEQFFGPGTRLTVL.

This sequence joins TRBV10-3 and TRBJ1-5, with 8 nucleotides matching TRBD1. Germline lookup yields CDR1 ENHRY and CDR2 SYGVKD. The CDR3 has 15 amino acids. The V segment lost 3 bases and the J segment 6 bases; nucleotides outside the gene matches: 7. Here the CDR3 reads CAISDGTGGSQPQHF. As DNA, the CDR3 is TGTGCCATCAGTGACGGGACAGGTGGTTCTCAGCCCCAGCATTTT.

Concerning this clone: A junction end diverges from the germline sequence, so it may reflect a read error. The CDR3 nucleotides are TGTGCCAGCAGTGAAGCTACAGGGGGCGCCGCTCGGAACTTC. This gives the protein CASSEATGGAARNF. The rearrangement links TRBV6-1 to TRBJ2-7, with 9 bases that match TRBD1. Germline V gene lookup returns CDR1 MNHNS and CDR2 SASEGT. The CDR3 consists of 14 residues.

This chain joins TRBV6-4 and TRBJ2-1; perhaps TRBD1 as D (6 bases). The V gene lost 2 bases and the J gene lost 5 bases, with 13 bases spanning the gap. Per the germline V gene, CDR1 is MRHNA and CDR2 is SNTAGT. There are 15 residues in the CDR3. CDR3 sequence reads: CASSDTGKPHNEQFF. CDR3 nucleotides: TGTGCCAGCAGTGACACAGGGAAACCCCACAATGAGCAGTTCTTC.

The chain links TRBV2 to TRBJ2-2; 8 positions match TRBD1. V trimming: 6 bases; J trimming: 2 bases; junction bases outside the gene matches: 2. CDR3 length equals 14 residues. Germline loops: CDR1 SNHLY, CDR2 FYNNEI. The CDR3 coding sequence is TGTGCCAGCAGGGACAGGGTAAACACCGGGGAGCTGTTTTTT. It yields the protein CASRDRVNTGELFF.

The CDR3 loop is CASSQDHSALYEQYF. As DNA, the CDR3 is TGTGCCAGCAGCCAAGATCACTCTGCCCTCTACGAGCAGTACTTC. The V call is TRBV4-2, the J call TRBJ2-7; no clear D. The CDR3 is made up of 15 amino acids. The V end was cut by 0 bases, the J end by 3 bases, with 12 bases between. Germline-derived CDR1 and CDR2 are LGHNA and YNFKEQ.

The gene calls are TRBV19 and TRBJ2-7; TRBD1 is a possible D gene (5 bases). V lost 10 bases, J lost 6 bases, and 16 bases lay in between. This CDR3 region has 12 residues. Germline V gene lookup returns CDR1 LNHDA and CDR2 SQIVND (reference sequence). The DNA of the CDR3 is TGTGCCACTTCGGAGCAGGGTTTCGAGCAGTACTTC. Amino acids: CATSEQGFEQYF.

V is TRBV5-1 and J is TRBJ1-4; 7 positions match TRBD1. With 5 bases clipped from V and 8 bases from J, the junction kept 3 bases outside the gene matches. CDR1 and CDR2 from the germline V gene are SGHRS and YFSETQ. This CDR3 region has 12 residues. The CDR3 bases are TGCGCCAGCAGTAGGACAGGCGAAAAACTGTTTTTT. Translation: CASSRTGEKLFF.

This sequence joins TRBV19 and TRBJ1-1, with D unclear. The CDR3 contains 14 residues. The germline gives CDR1 LNHDA, CDR2 SQIVND (reference sequence). Trimming took off 0 bases at V and 5 bases at J, with 10 bases between the two ends. CDR3 nucleotide sequence: TGTGCCAGTAGTATAGATTGGGGAGGTACTGAAGCTTTCTTT. Its translation is CASSIDWGGTEAFF.

This clone was picked up one time. This chain links TRBV27 with TRBJ1-1; a possible D gene is TRBD1 (6 bases). This CDR3 is built from 14 residues. In germline, CDR1 is MNHEY, CDR2 SMNVEV (reference sequence). Trimming cost V 1 base and J 4 bases, with 10 bases left between them. DNA for the CDR3: TGTGCCAGCAGTTTATTAGGGGGGGGCACTGAAGCTTTCTTT. This codes for CASSLLGGGTEAFF.

This clone was detected a few times. The rearrangement uses TRBV24-1 and TRBJ1-5; 9 bases agree with TRBD1. V lost 3 bases, J lost 3 bases, and 8 bases stayed unmatched. The CDR3 length is 17 residues. Germline-derived CDR1 and CDR2 are KGHDR and SFDVKD. This CDR3 reads CATSDPQGTGSNQPQHF. CDR3 DNA sequence: TGTGCCACCAGTGATCCCCAGGGGACAGGGTCCAATCAGCCCCAGCATTTT.

V and J are TRBV3-1 (or the pseudogene TRBV3-2) and TRBJ2-1; weak D call: TRBD2 (5 bases). CDR1 LGHDT and CDR2 YNNKEL come from the germline V gene (reference sequence). Trimming cost V 1 base and J 3 bases, with 10 bases left between them. This CDR3 comprises 15 residues. CDR3 region: CASSQGSVIYNEQFF. The CDR3 DNA follows: TGTGCCAGCAGCCAAGGTAGCGTAATCTACAATGAGCAGTTCTTC.

The chain uses TRBV28 and TRBJ2-5, with 9 bases fitting TRBD2. The CDR3 has 15 residues. Germline-derived CDR1 and CDR2 are MDHEN and SYDVKM. Trimming removed 6 bases from V and 5 bases from J; junction bases left unmatched: 10. CDR3 region: CASSLTRSGGETQYF. CDR3 sequence (DNA): TGTGCCAGCAGCCTGACCCGGAGCGGGGGGGAGACCCAGTACTTC.

The chain uses TRBV27 and TRBJ2-1; 16 bases are a match to TRBD2. CDR1 and CDR2 from the germline V gene are MNHEY and SMNVEV (reference sequence). The CDR3 is 19 residues long. The V and J ends lost 5 bases and 7 bases, in that order; junction bases with no gene match: 14. CDR3 sequence: CASSLGSGLAGGIENEQFF. CDR3 nucleotide sequence: TGTGCCAGCAGTCTGGGTTCGGGACTAGCGGGAGGGATCGAGAATGAGCAGTTCTTC.